The clone carrying this TCR beta chain was detected a few times. This sample is drawn from a study of T-cell memory formation after mild COVID-19. Study-level background: Among the donors, TCR clusters were largely specific to each donor.

TCRdb ran MiXCR on the 5' RACE reads and lists one entry per CDR3 protein. The data hold more than 250,000 distinct CDR3 sequences, with under 20% observed a single time. The CDR3 consists of 14 residues. Trimming stripped 4 bases from V and 1 base from J, with 11 bases between. Germline V gene lookup returns CDR1 SGHRS and CDR2 YFSETQ. The J gene is TRBJ1-1, the V gene TRBV5-1; D gene unclear. Sequenced sample: PBMCs or a T cell subset sorted from them (not recorded which). The clonotype originates from a young man who had mild COVID-19 (a few samples of this study predate the infection). Cell type and time point are not known. Written as DNA, the CDR3 is TGCGCCAGCAGCCCCTACCAACAGAACACTGAAGCTTTCTTT. Its translation: CASSPYQQNTEAFF.